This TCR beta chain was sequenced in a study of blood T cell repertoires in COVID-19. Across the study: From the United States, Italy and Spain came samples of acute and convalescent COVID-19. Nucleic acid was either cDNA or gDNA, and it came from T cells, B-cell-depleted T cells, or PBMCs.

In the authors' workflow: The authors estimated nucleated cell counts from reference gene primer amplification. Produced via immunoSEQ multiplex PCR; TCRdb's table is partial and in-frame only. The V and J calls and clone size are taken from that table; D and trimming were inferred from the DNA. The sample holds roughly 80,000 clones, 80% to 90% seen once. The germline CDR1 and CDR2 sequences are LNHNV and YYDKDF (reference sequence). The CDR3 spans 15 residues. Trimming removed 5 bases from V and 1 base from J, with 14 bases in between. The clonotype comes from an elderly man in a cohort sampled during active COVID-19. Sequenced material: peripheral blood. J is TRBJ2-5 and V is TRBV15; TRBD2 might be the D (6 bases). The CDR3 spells CATSQDRGFQETQYF. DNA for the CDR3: TGTGCCACCAGCCAAGACCGGGGGTTCCAAGAGACCCAGTACTTC.